One sample yielded the 32 T cell receptor beta chains listed below, sequenced in a study of graft-versus-host responses after intestinal transplantation. Tissue processing of the graft released intraepithelial and lamina propria lymphocytes from it. The data were produced by immunoSEQ multiplex PCR, yet TCRdb's version contains in-frame clones alone and is incomplete. The sample includes tens of thousands of clones, around 90% of them seen just once. The material was ileum tissue, obtained around 350 days after transplant. The receptors stem from a human patient who received an intestinal transplant, so some T cells may come from the graft donor.

The chain links TRBV13 to TRBJ2-5; 7 nucleotides line up with TRBD1. Unmatched junction bases numbered 2, after V lost 2 bases and J lost 5 bases. Germline assignment: CDR1 PRHDT and CDR2 FYEKMQ (reference sequence). The CDR3 length is 13 residues. This chain's CDR3 is CASSLLQGETQYF. The CDR3 DNA follows: TGTGCCAGCAGCTTACTACAGGGGGAGACCCAGTACTTC.

Written as DNA, the CDR3 is TGTGCCAGCAGCGTTGATCAGTCCTCAACCTATGGCTACACCTTC. Translation: CASSVDQSSTYGYTF. The chain uses TRBV9 and TRBJ1-2; unclear D gene. V lost 2 bases and J 4 bases, leaving 15 bases between the germline ends. Per germline, CDR1 SGDLS and CDR2 YYNGEE. The CDR3 consists of 15 residues.

The chain has TRBV7-3 and TRBJ2-5; D uncertain. The CDR3 has 14 residues. Trimming stripped 6 bases from V and 1 base from J, with 12 bases between. The V gene's germline CDR1 is SGHTA and CDR2 FQGTGA. CDR3 coding DNA: TGTGCCAGCAGAGTGCAGGAAAGCCAAGAGACCCAGTACTTC. It encodes CASRVQESQETQYF.

Details on this clone: The sample holds other DNA sequences that translate to the same CDR3. The chain is built from TRBV7-2 and TRBJ2-1, with TRBD2 identical over 12 bases. This CDR3 contains 16 residues. Trimming cost V 1 base and J 7 bases; bases outside gene matches: 5. Germline CDR1 is SGHTA and CDR2 is FQGNSA. CDR3 residues: CASSLVPGLAGNEQFF. The CDR3 DNA reads as TGTGCCAGCAGCTTAGTGCCAGGACTAGCGGGAAATGAGCAGTTCTTC. Full variable domain (outside the CDR3, taken from reference TRBV7-2 and TRBJ2-1): GAGVSQSPSNKVTEKGKDVELRCDPISGHTALYWYRQSLGQGLEFLIYFQGNSAPDKSGLPSDRFSAERTGGSVSTLTIQRTQQEDSAVYLCASSLVPGLAGNEQFFGPGTRLTVL.

This clone was seen a few times. The chain recombines TRBV6-6 with TRBJ1-4; D call uncertain. The CDR3 spans 14 residues. V shed 5 bases and J shed 4 bases, with 11 bases lying between them. Germline V lookup: CDR1 MNHNY, CDR2 SVGAGI (reference sequence). The CDR3 DNA reads TGTGCCAGCAGTACGGTCAGCAATAATGAAAAACTGTTTTTT. The encoded protein is CASSTVSNNEKLFF.

V usage is TRBV6-1 and J usage is TRBJ2-7, with D maybe TRBD1 (6 bases). Germline V gene data show CDR1 as MNHNS and CDR2 as SASEGT. Trimming shortened V by 3 bases and J by 0 bases, and 12 bases separated the two germline ends. The CDR3 contains 15 residues. The CDR3 sequence is CASSDPGHLSYEQYF. Here the CDR3 DNA reads TGTGCCAGCAGTGACCCGGGACACCTCTCCTACGAGCAGTACTTC.

This chain's CDR3 is CASSPRQVNTEAFF. CDR3 bases: TGTGCCAGCAGTCCCAGACAGGTTAACACTGAAGCTTTCTTT. The rearrangement uses TRBV14 and TRBJ1-1; TRBD1 is a possible D gene (6 bases). The germline gives CDR1 SGHDN, CDR2 FVKESK. The V end lost 6 bases, the J end lost 2 bases, and 13 bases lay between the germline ends. The CDR3 has 14 residues.

This chain links TRBV5-1 with TRBJ1-1; D is perhaps TRBD1 (5 bases). Trimming removed 0 bases at V and 0 bases at J, with 9 bases between. Germline V gene lookup returns CDR1 SGHRS and CDR2 YFSETQ. There are 15 residues in the CDR3. CDR3 nucleotides: TGCGCCAGCAGCTTGGCCTGGGACCTGAACACTGAAGCTTTCTTT. This gives the protein CASSLAWDLNTEAFF.

This chain joins TRBV28 and TRBJ2-7; D may be TRBD1 or TRBD2 (5 bases each). The CDR3 is made up of 14 amino acids. Between the trimmed V and J ends, which lost 2 bases and 2 bases, there was a span of 10 bases. From germline, CDR1 is MDHEN and CDR2 SYDVKM. The CDR3 is CASSLRDPTYEQYF. The CDR3 DNA reads as TGTGCCAGCAGTTTACGGGACCCCACCTACGAGCAGTACTTC.

This chain joins TRBV13 and TRBJ2-7; tentative D call: TRBD2 (6 bases). From germline, CDR1 is PRHDT and CDR2 FYEKMQ (reference sequence). V was trimmed by 4 bases and J by 5 bases, leaving 12 bases between them. The CDR3 totals 13 residues. The CDR3 sequence: CASSSGGGDEQYF. The CDR3 region has the DNA TGTGCCAGCAGCTCTGGTGGCGGGGACGAGCAGTACTTC.

J is TRBJ1-2 and V is TRBV6-6, with D tentatively TRBD1 (6 bases). V was shortened by 5 bases and J by 5 bases, with 21 bases between the two germline ends. This CDR3 is 16 amino acids long. Germline lookup yields CDR1 MNHNY and CDR2 SVGAGI (reference sequence). The CDR3 reads CASSPPTTGTPYGYTF. As DNA, the CDR3 is TGTGCCAGCAGTCCCCCAACAACCGGGACACCTTATGGCTACACCTTC.

V usage is TRBV19 and J usage is TRBJ1-4; no definite D call. This CDR3 has 14 residues. V gave up 8 bases and J gave up 0 bases, with 10 bases separating them. CDR1 is LNHDA, CDR2 SQIVND, per germline (reference sequence). This chain's CDR3 is CASGGISTNEKLFF. DNA for the CDR3: TGTGCCAGTGGAGGAATTTCAACTAATGAAAAACTGTTTTTT.

The chain employs TRBV10-3 and TRBJ1-1; possibly TRBD1 for D (5 bases). Trimming removed 6 bases from V and 1 base from J, with 12 bases in between. This CDR3 is built from 14 residues. CDR1 is ENHRY, CDR2 SYGVKD, per germline. The CDR3 sequence: CAIRGDRPNTEAFF. The DNA of the CDR3 is TGTGCCATCAGGGGCGACAGACCGAACACTGAAGCTTTCTTT.

The chain has TRBV5-6 and TRBJ1-1; 9 bases match TRBD1. Germline trimming cut 0 bases from V and 3 bases from J; bases unmatched to any gene: 15. The CDR3 consists of 19 residues. Germline V lookup: CDR1 SGHDT, CDR2 YYEEEE. The CDR3 here is CASSLGQGVGFSWDTEAFF. CDR3 bases: TGTGCCAGCAGCTTGGGACAGGGGGTAGGGTTTTCGTGGGACACTGAAGCTTTCTTT. The whole variable domain, filled in from reference TRBV5-6 and TRBJ1-1, reads DAGVTQSPTHLIKTRGQQVTLRCSPKSGHDTVSWYQQALGQGPQFIFQYYEEEERQRGNFPDRFSGHQFPNYSSELNVNALLLGDSALYLCASSLGQGVGFSWDTEAFFGQGTRLTVV.

The chain joins TRBV25-1 to TRBJ2-7; D gene ambiguous. The CDR3 covers 14 residues. V was cut by 0 bases and J by 0 bases, with 6 bases left in between. Germline CDR1 reads MGHDK; CDR2 reads SYGVNS. This CDR3 reads CASSEYFSSYEQYF. The CDR3 DNA sequence: TGTGCCAGCAGTGAATATTTCAGCTCCTACGAGCAGTACTTC.

This clone was seen a few times. The chain recombines TRBV9 with TRBJ1-4; D possibly corresponds to TRBD1 (6 bases). CDR1 and CDR2 (germline): SGDLS, YYNGEE. The CDR3 extends over 13 amino acids. V lost 3 bases and J lost 14, with 17 bases in between. CDR3: CASSDTTGYRLFF. The CDR3 DNA reads TGTGCCAGCAGCGACACGACAGGATATAGGCTGTTTTTT.

The chain is built from TRBV6-1 and TRBJ2-7; 10 nucleotides agree with TRBD1. Germline V lookup: CDR1 MNHNS, CDR2 SASEGT. The CDR3 has 13 amino acids. The ends lost 6 bases at V and 6 bases at J; junction bases unmatched: 5. The CDR3 protein is CASRATGGIEQYF. CDR3 nucleotides: TGTGCCAGCAGAGCGACAGGGGGCATCGAGCAGTACTTC.

This clone was counted once. The chain is built from TRBV23-1 and TRBJ2-4, with D perhaps TRBD2 (6 bases). TRBV23-1 is marked as an open reading frame, function uncertain. This CDR3 contains 16 residues. Trimming left V 3 bases short and J 3 bases short, with 15 bases between. CDR3: CASSQDYRGGKNIQYF. CDR3 nucleotides: TGCGCCAGCAGTCAGGATTATAGGGGAGGCAAAAACATTCAGTACTTC.

The rearrangement uses TRBV6-1 and TRBJ2-7; 9 bases match TRBD1. V trimming: 7 bases; J trimming: 3 bases; junction bases outside the gene matches: 10. The CDR3 consists of 15 residues. Germline V gene lookup returns CDR1 MNHNS and CDR2 SASEGT. The CDR3 is CASTRGGTGIYEQYF. The CDR3 DNA reads TGTGCCAGCACCAGAGGTGGGACAGGGATCTACGAGCAGTACTTC.

This CDR3 is CASSAGTVYNEQFF. CDR3 nucleotides: TGTGCCAGCAGTGCCGGGACTGTCTACAATGAGCAGTTCTTC. The chain employs TRBV6-5 and TRBJ2-1; a weak D match, TRBD2 (6 bases). Germline V gene sequence: CDR1 MNHEY, CDR2 SVGAGI. V shed 5 bases and J shed 3 bases, with 11 bases lying between them. CDR3 size: 14 residues.

The V and J genes are TRBV27 and TRBJ1-3; tentative D call: TRBD1 (6 bases). Per the germline V gene, CDR1 is MNHEY and CDR2 is SMNVEV (reference sequence). The CDR3 length is 13 residues. Between the trimmed V and J ends, which lost 6 bases and 4 bases, there was a span of 10 bases. Written as DNA, the CDR3 is TGTGCCAGCAGAGGGACACGAGGAAACACCATATATTTT. As protein: CASRGTRGNTIYF.

The chain carries TRBV2 and TRBJ1-3; a possible D gene is TRBD1 (6 bases). V was shortened by 6 bases and J by 0 bases, with 12 bases between the two germline ends. In germline, CDR1 is SNHLY, CDR2 FYNNEI. This CDR3 contains 15 residues. CDR3 protein: CASREGHFSGNTIYF. Here the CDR3 DNA reads TGTGCCAGCAGAGAGGGACATTTCTCTGGAAACACCATATATTTT.

V is TRBV2 and J is TRBJ2-7, with D possibly called TRBD1 or TRBD2 (5 bases each). CDR3 length: 15 amino acids. Germline CDR1 and CDR2: SNHLY and FYNNEI. The V end lost 11 bases, the J end lost 1 base, and 21 bases lay between the germline ends. The CDR3 DNA reads TGTGCCGGCGCCACCGACCGGGACCCTTCCTACGAGCAGTACTTC. It is translated as CAGATDRDPSYEQYF.

The chain couples TRBV5-1 to TRBJ2-5, with D perhaps given as TRBD1 or TRBD2 (6 bases each). The CDR3 length is 13 residues. V lost 2 bases to trimming and J lost 5 bases, with 10 bases between them. CDR1 and CDR2 from the germline V gene are SGHRS and YFSETQ. CDR3 in DNA: TGCGCCAGCAGCTTAGGGGGGTCGGAGACCCAGTACTTC. The encoded protein is CASSLGGSETQYF.

The chain couples TRBV29-1 to TRBJ2-1; D is tentatively TRBD1 or TRBD2 (5 bases each). The V and J ends lost 4 bases and 0 bases respectively, with 10 bases between them. CDR3 size: 14 residues. The germline gives CDR1 SQVTM, CDR2 ANQGSEA. The CDR3 region is CSVGDLSSYNEQFF. CDR3 sequence (DNA): TGCAGCGTTGGGGACCTAAGCTCCTACAATGAGCAGTTCTTC.

The chain joins TRBV6-1 to TRBJ1-6; 7 bases align to TRBD1. J gave up 10 bases and V 3 bases, and 9 bases lay outside the gene matches. The germline gives CDR1 MNHNS, CDR2 SASEGT. The CDR3 totals 15 residues. The CDR3 DNA follows: TGTGCCAGCAGTGACCAGGGGGTAATCGAGTCACCCCTCCACTTT. Translated, it gives CASSDQGVIESPLHF.

The chain employs TRBV6-5 and TRBJ2-7; the D is unclear. The CDR3 totals 11 residues. V dropped 6 bases and J dropped 4 bases, with 7 bases sitting between them. CDR1 and CDR2 from the germline V gene are MNHEY and SVGAGI. In DNA, the CDR3 is TGTGCCAGCAGCGAAGCTTACGAGCAGTACTTC. Encoded protein: CASSEAYEQYF.

The rearrangement links TRBV29-1 to TRBJ1-4; 10 bases map to TRBD1. The V segment lost 6 bases and the J segment 6 bases; nucleotides outside the gene matches: 4. CDR3 size: 13 residues. Germline CDR1 and CDR2: SQVTM and ANQGSEA. The DNA for the CDR3 is TGCAGCGTGACAGGGGGCGCGGATGAAAAACTGTTTTTT. Amino acid sequence: CSVTGGADEKLFF. Looking up the rest from reference TRBV29-1 and TRBJ1-4 gives the full variable domain: SAVISQKPSRDICQRGTSLTIQCQVDSQVTMMFWYRQQPGQSLTLIATANQGSEATYESGFVIDKFPISRPNLTFSTLTVSNMSPEDSSIYLCSVTGGADEKLFFGSGTQLSVL.

V and J are TRBV6-5 and TRBJ2-1; 9 bases fit TRBD1. After removal of 4 bases from V and 8 bases from J, the junction contained 9 bases not matched to a gene. Germline V gives CDR1 MNHEY, CDR2 SVGAGI. This CDR3 contains 15 residues. The CDR3 sequence: CASSSSTGGYDEQFF. The DNA of the CDR3 is TGTGCCAGCAGTTCCTCGACAGGGGGATACGATGAGCAGTTCTTC.

The chain couples TRBV6-6 to TRBJ1-2; D not certain. CDR1 MNHNY and CDR2 SVGAGI come from the germline V gene (reference sequence). Trimming shortened V by 0 bases and J by 0 bases, and 8 bases separated the two germline ends. The CDR3 length is 15 residues. The CDR3 nucleotides read TGTGCCAGCAGTTACTCCGCGGCCTCTAACTATGGCTACACCTTC. It encodes CASSYSAASNYGYTF.

The chain employs TRBV19 and TRBJ1-2; D may be TRBD1 (6 bases). CDR3 length: 15 amino acids. V was shortened by 4 bases and J by 2 bases, with 14 bases between the two germline ends. Per the germline V gene, CDR1 is LNHDA and CDR2 is SQIVND (reference sequence). The CDR3 sequence is CASSTTGTGNYGYTF. CDR3 coding DNA: TGTGCCAGTAGTACTACAGGGACGGGGAACTATGGCTACACCTTC.

CDR3 DNA: TGTGCCAGCAGTTCCCCTCTACTGGACAGCCCCAACTACAATGAGCAGTTCTTC. It specifies CASSSPLLDSPNYNEQFF. The chain carries TRBV27 and TRBJ2-1, with a tentative D call TRBD1 (6 bases). The CDR3 runs to 18 residues. The V end lost 4 bases, the J end lost 3 bases, and 22 bases lay between the germline ends. CDR1 and CDR2 (germline): MNHEY, SMNVEV (reference sequence).